This TCR beta chain was sequenced during a study of chemoradiotherapy in HPV16-positive cancers (dated by TCRdb to the early 2020s). Regarding the study in general: Candidate HPV-specific T-cell clones and common TCR motifs were defined through functional T-cell assays on cells from a couple of HPV16-positive patients. Whether T-cell immunity against the HPV oncoproteins E6 and E7 changes during chemoradiotherapy and whether survival is affected by this immunity were examined in the study. Next, the candidate HPV-specific TCRs and motifs were followed in TCR repertoires from around 92 patients with HPV-related cancers.

Points on this clone: Its antigen specificity is not known. No qualities accompany the bases; no much larger clone lies one base away.

The library was made by the immunoSEQ multiplex PCR assay. As stored in TCRdb, this immuneACCESS dataset retains in-frame rearrangements with V and J assigned. A fraction of the clones does not appear; measured against another copy, unresolved V genes explain less than half of the discrepancy, and the remainder lacks a known reason. This sample is represented by a few thousand clones; 74% of them were singletons. The ten largest clones represent more than 7% of the sample. Because repertoires were sampled repeatedly during chemoradiotherapy, clonal expansion in the tumor microenvironment could be followed. Trimming removed 3 bases from V and 0 bases from J; the gene matches leave 11 bases unexplained. From its cysteine to its phenylalanine, the CDR3 spans 18 amino acids. Only the CDR3 part of the read is kept: 54 bases, read in frame from the first base. CDR1 SGHRS and CDR2 YFSETQ were looked up in the germline V gene.

What the research found in general, with its limitations: Expansion of candidate HPV-specific clones and E7-related TCR motifs was observed in the tumor microenvironment during treatment, whereas no such expansion was observed for non-HPV-specific T cells. In HPV16-positive patients, expansion of HPV-responsive T cells during chemoradiotherapy was associated with improved recurrence-free survival. The functional definition of HPV-specific T cells was derived from only a couple of HPV16-positive patients, and the survival association was reported for HPV16-positive patients.

The rearranged chain carries TRBV5-1 and TRBJ2-3; TRBD1 fits 9 bases in the junction. Sequencing was performed on tumor tissue, taken from a patient who underwent chemoradiotherapy. This sequence originates from a human donor with HPV-associated anogenital cancer. CDR3 protein: CASSWDRDRVLSTDTQYF. The bases read TGCGCCAGCAGCTGGGACCGGGACAGGGTCCTGAGCACAGATACGCAGTATTTT.